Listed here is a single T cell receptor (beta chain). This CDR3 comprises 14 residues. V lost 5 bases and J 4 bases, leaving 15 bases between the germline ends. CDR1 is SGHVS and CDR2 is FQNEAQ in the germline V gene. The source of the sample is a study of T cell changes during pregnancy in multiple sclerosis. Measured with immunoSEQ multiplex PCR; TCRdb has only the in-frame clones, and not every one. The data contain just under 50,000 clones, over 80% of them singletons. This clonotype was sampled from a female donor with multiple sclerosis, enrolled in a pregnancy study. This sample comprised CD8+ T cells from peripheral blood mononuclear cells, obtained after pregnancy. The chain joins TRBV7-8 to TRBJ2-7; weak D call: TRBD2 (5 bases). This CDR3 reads CASSPEMGAYEQYF. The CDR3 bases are TGTGCCAGCAGCCCGGAGATGGGAGCGTACGAGCAGTACTTC.